Listed here are 28 T cell receptor beta chains from one sample, sequenced in a study of T cell responses to AZD1222 COVID-19 vaccine. Generated by immunoSEQ multiplex PCR, the TCRdb table keeps only in-frame clones and is missing some. The sample carries about 120,000 clones, roughly 90% recorded once. This material consisted of peripheral blood, taken on day 0 of AZD1222 vaccination. These receptors all stem from an adult in good health.

This clone was picked up one time. The rearrangement uses TRBV5-5 and TRBJ2-1; TRBD2 agrees at 14 bases. This CDR3 is 14 amino acids long. Germline V gives CDR1 SGHKS, CDR2 YYEKEE (reference sequence). With V trimmed by 2 bases and J by 14 bases, 6 bases remained unmatched. CDR3 nucleotides: TGTGCCAGCAGCTTATCCGGGACTAGCGGGAGCGAGTTCTTC. Amino acids: CASSLSGTSGSEFF.

The chain recombines TRBV24-1 with TRBJ2-7; 9 nucleotides agree with TRBD2. Germline V gene data show CDR1 as KGHDR and CDR2 as SFDVKD. The ends lost 3 bases at V and 2 bases at J; junction bases unmatched: 10. CDR3 length equals 17 residues. The CDR3 DNA reads TGTGCCACCAGTGATAATTTAGGGGCTAGCGGGGCCTACGAGCAGTACTTC. This translates into CATSDNLGASGAYEQYF.

The gene calls are TRBV24-1 and TRBJ2-3; D unresolved. CDR3 length: 13 amino acids. Germline V gene lookup returns CDR1 KGHDR and CDR2 SFDVKD. Trimming removed 1 base from V and 6 bases from J, with 7 bases in between. The DNA of the CDR3 is TGTGCCACCAGTGATTTATGGGCGGATACGCAGTATTTT. Amino acid sequence: CATSDLWADTQYF.

A single count supports this clone. The J gene is TRBJ2-5, the V gene TRBV5-8, with unresolved D. Germline CDR1 reads SGHTS; CDR2 reads YDEGEE. V was pared by 0 bases and J by 1 base, with 4 bases between. The CDR3 spans 13 residues. CDR3 in amino acids: CASSLGSQETQYF. In nucleotides, the CDR3 is TGTGCCAGCAGCTTGGGCAGCCAAGAGACCCAGTACTTC.

The rearrangement links TRBV6-1 to TRBJ1-4; TRBD1 might be the D (5 bases). CDR3 length: 15 amino acids. The V gene's germline CDR1 is MNHNS and CDR2 SASEGT. V shed 2 bases and J shed 3 bases, with 10 bases lying between them. The CDR3 DNA sequence: TGTGCCAGCAGTGAAATCGGGGGAGCTAATGAAAAACTGTTTTTT. Residues: CASSEIGGANEKLFF.

The CDR3: CASSRVRTEYTGELFF. DNA of the CDR3: TGTGCCAGCTCACGAGTGAGGACAGAGTACACCGGGGAGCTGTTTTTT. The chain combines TRBV18 with TRBJ2-2, with D possibly matching TRBD1 (6 bases). Trimming stripped 4 bases from V and 3 bases from J, with 15 bases between. Germline CDR1 is KGHSH and CDR2 is LQKENI. CDR3 size: 16 residues.

This clone occurred a few times. The genes are TRBV14 and TRBJ1-4; D ambiguous. The CDR3 has 19 amino acids. Trimming shortened V by 4 bases and J by 0 bases, and 21 bases separated the two germline ends. CDR1 and CDR2 from the germline V gene are SGHDN and FVKESK. CDR3 region: CASSPLDWEPGTTNEKLFF. The CDR3 coding sequence is TGTGCCAGCAGCCCTTTAGATTGGGAGCCGGGCACAACTAATGAAAAACTGTTTTTT.

CDR3 residues: CASVGRGPYEQYF. The CDR3 region has the DNA TGTGCCAGCGTCGGCCGGGGGCCGTACGAGCAGTACTTC. The V call is TRBV7-3, the J call TRBJ2-7, with D perhaps being TRBD1 or TRBD2 (6 bases each). The germline V and J ends were trimmed by 8 bases and 4 bases, with 15 bases remaining between them. CDR3 length equals 13 residues. Per germline, CDR1 SGHTA and CDR2 FQGTGA.

The rearrangement links TRBV6-4 to TRBJ2-1; D may be TRBD2 (5 bases). CDR1 and CDR2 from the germline V gene are MRHNA and SNTAGT. The CDR3 covers 16 residues. The V end was cut by 3 bases, the J end by 0 bases, with 12 bases between. CDR3 bases: TGTGCCAGCAGTGATAGCGAGGCCCGCTCCTACAATGAGCAGTTCTTC. This sequence encodes CASSDSEARSYNEQFF.

V is TRBV2 and J is TRBJ2-2, with 8 bases that match TRBD1. Germline CDR1 is SNHLY and CDR2 is FYNNEI. Germline trimming cut 6 bases from V and 3 bases from J; bases unmatched to any gene: 3. This CDR3 is built from 14 residues. The CDR3 DNA follows: TGTGCCAGCAGGGGGGACAGGCACACCGGGGAGCTGTTTTTT. Translation: CASRGDRHTGELFF.

The chain is built from TRBV4-3 and TRBJ2-5, with TRBD2 matching over 10 bases. Germline values: CDR1 LGHNA, CDR2 YSLEER. With 0 bases clipped from V and 5 bases from J, the junction kept 9 bases outside the gene matches. The CDR3 is 17 residues long. The CDR3 here is CASSQDGSGRAYETQYF. CDR3 coding DNA: TGCGCCAGCAGCCAAGATGGGAGCGGGAGGGCCTATGAGACCCAGTACTTC.

J is TRBJ2-7 and V is TRBV9; 8 nucleotides line up with TRBD2. The CDR3 is 15 residues long. The junction had 10 bases not matched to a gene; V was cut back by 3 bases and J by 5 bases. Germline V gene sequence: CDR1 SGDLS, CDR2 YYNGEE. The CDR3 nucleotides are TGTGCCAGCAGCGAGACGGGAGGGCCCTTTAACGAGCAGTACTTC. It specifies CASSETGGPFNEQYF.

The chain is built from TRBV7-9 and TRBJ2-2; a weak D match, TRBD1 (6 bases). The ends were cut back, 1 base at V and 6 bases at J, with 9 bases in the middle. The CDR3 has 14 residues. Germline V lookup: CDR1 SEHNR, CDR2 FQNEAQ (reference sequence). DNA for the CDR3: TGTGCCAGCAGCTTAGGTACAGGGTCCGGGGAGCTGTTTTTT. As protein: CASSLGTGSGELFF. Using reference TRBV7-9 and TRBJ2-2 for the parts outside the CDR3, the full variable domain is DTGVSQNPRHKITKRGQNVTFRCDPISEHNRLYWYRQTLGQGPEFLTYFQNEAQLEKSRLLSDRFSAERPKGSFSTLEIQRTEQGDSAMYLCASSLGTGSGELFFGEGSRLTVL.

The chain employs TRBV21-1 and TRBJ1-5. TRBV21-1 constitutes a pseudogene. The CDR3 is made up of 13 amino acids. The DNA of the CDR3 is TGTGCCAGCAGCAAATCTTGCAATCAGCCCCAGCATTTT. The encoded protein is CASSKSCNQPQHF.

The V gene is TRBV19, the J gene TRBJ2-1, with unresolved D. The germline CDR1 and CDR2 sequences are LNHDA and SQIVND (reference sequence). The CDR3 extends over 15 amino acids. Trimming cost V 4 bases and J 4 bases, with 14 bases left between them. In nucleotides, the CDR3 is TGTGCCAGTAGTACCTTCGTTACAGAGTACAATGAGCAGTTCTTC. Translating it yields CASSTFVTEYNEQFF.

The chain is built from TRBV24-1 and TRBJ1-2, with no clear D. Looked up from germline, CDR1 is KGHDR and CDR2 is SFDVKD. V lost 6 bases and J 0 bases, leaving 7 bases between the germline ends. The CDR3 loop spans 13 amino acids. The CDR3 protein is CATSSASNYGYTF. The DNA of the CDR3 is TGTGCCACCAGTAGCGCTTCTAACTATGGCTACACCTTC.

The chain couples TRBV30 to TRBJ2-7; D is unresolved. The V end was cut by 0 bases, the J end by 2 bases, with 11 bases between. The CDR3 covers 14 residues. The germline V gene has CDR1 GTSNPN and CDR2 SVGIG (reference sequence). The CDR3 bases are TGTGCCTGGAGTGTAGGGCTAGGTCCCTACGAGCAGTACTTC. Residues: CAWSVGLGPYEQYF.

This rearrangement joins TRBV4-3 to TRBJ1-1, with TRBD1 matching 10 bases. The CDR3 contains 18 residues. CDR1 is LGHNA, CDR2 YSLEER, per germline. V lost 3 bases to trimming and J lost 3 bases; unmatched junction nucleotides: 13. The CDR3 nucleotides read TGCGCCAGCAGCCATGACCCTCAGACAGGGGGCGATTACACTGAAGCTTTCTTT. Amino acids: CASSHDPQTGGDYTEAFF.

The chain uses TRBV11-2 and TRBJ1-1; unclear D gene. V lost 1 base to trimming and J lost 2 bases, with 8 bases between them. Germline lookup yields CDR1 SGHAT and CDR2 FQNNGV. The CDR3 sequence is 14 residues long. The CDR3 reads CASSLGVPNTEAFF. For the CDR3, the DNA is TGTGCCAGCAGCTTAGGGGTGCCAAACACTGAAGCTTTCTTT. Full variable domain (missing parts from reference TRBV11-2 and TRBJ1-1): EAGVAQSPRYKIIEKRQSVAFWCNPISGHATLYWYQQILGQGPKLLIQFQNNGVVDDSQLPKDRFSAERLKGVDSTLKIQPAKLEDSAVYLCASSLGVPNTEAFFGQGTRLTVV.

The chain carries TRBV6-5 and TRBJ1-2; D ambiguous. The V gene's germline CDR1 is MNHEY and CDR2 SVGAGI. Trimming cost V 6 bases and J 3 bases, with 17 bases left between them. This CDR3 is built from 15 residues. For the CDR3, the DNA is TGTGCCAGCAGATTTGTTGGACTTCATGACTATGGCTACACCTTC. Encoded protein: CASRFVGLHDYGYTF.

The rearrangement uses TRBV29-1 and TRBJ2-7, with 10 nucleotides matching TRBD2. Germline-derived CDR1 and CDR2 are SQVTM and ANQGSEA. V was pared by 7 bases and J by 3 bases, with 15 bases of the junction left unmatched. The CDR3 is 16 amino acids. CDR3 sequence reads: CSGQGSASGSVYEQYF. As DNA, the CDR3 is TGCAGCGGACAGGGGTCCGCTAGCGGGAGTGTCTACGAGCAGTACTTC.

The rearrangement uses TRBV12-5 and TRBJ2-7; D is undetermined. Germline V CDR1 and CDR2: LGHNT, FRNRAP. The CDR3 extends over 13 amino acids. V was clipped by 6 bases and J by 5 bases, with 14 bases between them. DNA of the CDR3: TGTGCTAGTGGAAAGATGGATGTCAACGAGCAGTACTTC. Protein: CASGKMDVNEQYF.

The chain recombines TRBV9 with TRBJ1-6, with a tentative D call TRBD1 (5 bases). Per germline, CDR1 SGDLS and CDR2 YYNGEE. Trimming pared 4 bases from V and 9 bases from J, leaving 17 bases between. This CDR3 has 15 residues. Written as DNA, the CDR3 is TGTGCCAGCAGCAAGTCCGGGGCCGGGAGTTCACCCCTCCACTTT. This codes for CASSKSGAGSSPLHF. Together with reference TRBV9 and TRBJ1-6, the CDR3 gives the full variable domain: DSGVTQTPKHLITATGQRVTLRCSPRSGDLSVYWYQQSLDQGLQFLIQYYNGEERAKGNILERFSAQQFPDLHSELNLSSLELGDSALYFCASSKSGAGSSPLHFGNGTRLTVT.

The chain is built from TRBV18 and TRBJ2-7, with 10 bases aligning to TRBD2. The germline V gene encodes CDR1 KGHSH and CDR2 LQKENI. The CDR3 covers 15 residues. J gave up 9 bases and V 6 bases, and 14 bases lay outside the gene matches. The CDR3 bases are TGTGCCAGCTCCCCAAGCGGGAGGGACAGTTTCGGGCAGTACTTC. This codes for CASSPSGRDSFGQYF.

J is TRBJ2-2 and V is TRBV7-9; 11 positions match TRBD2. Germline-derived CDR1 and CDR2 are SEHNR and FQNEAQ (reference sequence). The CDR3 is 16 residues long. Trimming cost V 5 bases and J 1 base; bases outside gene matches: 3. The CDR3 nucleotides read TGTGCCAGCAGCGACGGGACTAGCGGGAACACCGGGGAGCTGTTTTTT. Its protein is CASSDGTSGNTGELFF.

This clone has just one count. V is TRBV7-9 and J is TRBJ2-1, with TRBD1 matching over 7 bases. With V trimmed by 2 bases and J by 5 bases, 12 bases remained unmatched. Germline loops: CDR1 SEHNR, CDR2 FQNEAQ (reference sequence). The CDR3 length is 17 residues. CDR3 sequence: CASSLLTGTVKHNEQFF. The CDR3 DNA sequence: TGTGCCAGCAGCTTATTAACCGGGACAGTTAAACACAATGAGCAGTTCTTC.

The chain uses TRBV4-3 and TRBJ1-6; D not resolved. This CDR3 has 15 residues. Trimming took 0 bases from V and 7 from J, leaving 10 bases between them. Looked up from germline, CDR1 is LGHNA and CDR2 is YSLEER. CDR3 DNA sequence: TGCGCCAGCAGCCAAGATTCAACGGTAAATTCACCCCTCCACTTT. Its translation: CASSQDSTVNSPLHF.

The gene calls are TRBV6-5 and TRBJ1-5; 7 bases map to TRBD1. The CDR3 is made up of 14 amino acids. Trimming cost V 4 bases and J 4 bases; bases outside gene matches: 4. The germline CDR1 and CDR2 sequences are MNHEY and SVGAGI. Here the CDR3 reads CASSLSGGNQPQHF. The DNA for the CDR3 is TGTGCCAGCAGTTTATCAGGGGGTAATCAGCCCCAGCATTTT.